Following are 14 T cell receptor beta chains from one sample sequenced in a study of blood T cell repertoires in COVID-19. Assay used: immunoSEQ multiplex PCR; TCRdb lists only in-frame clones, some missing. This table holds a few hundred thousand clones, 65% to 90% found once. The sequenced material came from peripheral blood. The receptors originated from a middle-aged woman who had recovered from COVID-19.

This clone was recorded only once. The chain links TRBV7-9 to TRBJ1-3; 8 bases are a match to TRBD1. V lost 5 bases to trimming and J lost 5 bases; unmatched junction nucleotides: 8. This CDR3 has 15 amino acids. Germline lookup yields CDR1 SEHNR and CDR2 FQNEAQ (reference sequence). DNA for the CDR3: TGTGCCAGCAGCCCGACAGGGGAGCCACGAAACACCATATATTTT. Protein: CASSPTGEPRNTIYF.

The chain employs TRBV6-5 and TRBJ2-7; 9 bases match TRBD1. This CDR3 is 14 amino acids long. Germline V gene sequence: CDR1 MNHEY, CDR2 SVGAGI. Trimming cost V 7 bases and J 5 bases; bases outside gene matches: 9. The CDR3 loop reads CASNQGGTGNEQYF. The CDR3 coding sequence is TGTGCCAGCAACCAAGGGGGGACAGGGAACGAGCAGTACTTC.

V and J are TRBV3-1 (or the pseudogene TRBV3-2) and TRBJ1-4; 8 nucleotides agree with TRBD1. This CDR3 has 15 amino acids. Trimming at V came to 3 bases and at J to 5 bases, leaving 5 bases not matched to a gene. Germline assignment: CDR1 LGHDT and CDR2 YNNKEL (reference sequence). This CDR3 is CASSHSDRANEKLFF. The CDR3 coding sequence is TGTGCCAGCAGCCATTCGGACAGGGCAAATGAAAAACTGTTTTTT.

This rearrangement joins TRBV3-1 (or the pseudogene TRBV3-2) to TRBJ1-6, with TRBD1 matching over 12 bases. The J segment lost 8 bases and the V segment lost 6 bases, leaving 5 bases of the junction unmatched. The CDR3 sequence is 15 residues long. Germline CDR1 reads LGHDT; CDR2 reads YNNKEL (reference sequence). CDR3 protein: CASRGTGGTDSPLHF. The CDR3 coding sequence is TGTGCCAGCAGGGGGACAGGGGGCACGGATTCACCCCTCCACTTT.

The chain carries TRBV30 and TRBJ1-6; tentatively, D is TRBD1 (6 bases). Germline CDR1 and CDR2: GTSNPN and SVGIG (reference sequence). This CDR3 comprises 17 residues. Deletions cut 4 bases from V and 6 bases from J, with 22 bases between. CDR3 nucleotides: TGTGCCTGGATGAGAAAGGATGACAGGCGTGGTAATTCACCCCTCCACTTT. Protein: CAWMRKDDRRGNSPLHF.

The rearrangement links TRBV5-1 to TRBJ2-7, with D possibly matching TRBD1 (6 bases). The CDR3 has 14 amino acids. The V gene lost 4 bases and the J gene lost 4 bases, with 15 bases spanning the gap. Germline CDR1 SGHRS, CDR2 YFSETQ. The CDR3 DNA is TGCGCCAGCAGCAGAGAGGGCAGGGGATACGAGCAGTACTTC. It yields the protein CASSREGRGYEQYF.

The chain links TRBV29-1 to TRBJ1-1; D might be TRBD1 (6 bases). CDR1 is SQVTM and CDR2 is ANQGSEA in the germline V gene. CDR3 size: 14 residues. The germline V and J ends were trimmed by 6 bases and 1 base, with 15 bases remaining between them. The CDR3 coding sequence is TGCAGCGTGGGGGGGGCAACGGGGAACACTGAAGCTTTCTTT. Protein: CSVGGATGNTEAFF.

The chain is built from TRBV3-1 (or the pseudogene TRBV3-2) and TRBJ1-4, with 8 bases lining up with TRBD1. Germline V gene sequence: CDR1 LGHDT, CDR2 YNNKEL (reference sequence). The CDR3 consists of 18 residues. V was pared by 0 bases and J by 7 bases, with 13 bases of the junction left unmatched. CDR3 loop: CASSQENPGQGESEKLFF. The CDR3, as DNA: TGTGCCAGCAGCCAAGAAAACCCCGGACAGGGCGAAAGTGAAAAACTGTTTTTT.

The chain has TRBV7-2 and TRBJ2-5, with 12 nucleotides matching TRBD2. With V trimmed by 0 bases and J by 5 bases, 10 bases remained unmatched. This CDR3 region has 18 residues. Looked up from germline, CDR1 is SGHTA and CDR2 is FQGNSA. This chain's CDR3 is CASSLALLAGGQGETQYF. The CDR3 DNA sequence: TGTGCCAGCAGCTTAGCGCTACTAGCGGGGGGCCAGGGGGAGACCCAGTACTTC.

This sequence joins TRBV14 and TRBJ1-4, with D hard to call. The V and J ends lost 3 bases and 5 bases respectively, with 7 bases between them. The V gene's germline CDR1 is SGHDN and CDR2 FVKESK. This CDR3 comprises 13 residues. CDR3: CASSQVQNEKLFF. The CDR3 coding sequence is TGTGCCAGCAGCCAGGTACAGAATGAAAAACTGTTTTTT.

The rearrangement joins TRBV7-9 to TRBJ2-1, with 8 bases that match TRBD2. The CDR3 is 17 amino acids. The germline V gene encodes CDR1 SEHNR and CDR2 FQNEAQ (reference sequence). V was pared by 3 bases and J by 6 bases, with 13 bases of the junction left unmatched. The CDR3 coding sequence is TGTGCCAGCAGCTTCCACGTTAGGCGGGGGGAAACCAATGAGCAGTTCTTC. As protein: CASSFHVRRGETNEQFF.

The chain joins TRBV6-2 or TRBV6-3 to TRBJ2-1; TRBD2 aligns across 9 bases. The V and J ends lost 2 bases and 9 bases, in that order; junction bases with no gene match: 5. Germline values: CDR1 MNHEY, CDR2 SVGEGT. This CDR3 region has 14 residues. The chain's CDR3 is CASSYAGGKGEQFF. The CDR3 region has the DNA TGTGCCAGCAGTTACGCGGGGGGGAAGGGTGAGCAGTTCTTC.

The rearrangement links TRBV15 to TRBJ2-2; 7 bases fit TRBD1. This CDR3 is 17 amino acids long. With 3 bases clipped from V and 6 bases from J, the junction kept 13 bases outside the gene matches. Germline V gene sequence: CDR1 LNHNV, CDR2 YYDKDF (reference sequence). The CDR3 loop reads CATSSSRETGLPGELFF. Here the CDR3 DNA reads TGTGCCACCAGCAGCTCCAGGGAGACAGGGCTTCCCGGGGAGCTGTTTTTT.

This chain links TRBV6-5 with TRBJ2-5; 7 bases align to TRBD1. CDR1 is MNHEY and CDR2 is SVGAGI in the germline V gene. The CDR3 contains 13 residues. V gave up 6 bases and J gave up 2 bases; unmatched junction bases: 3. CDR3 loop: CASSPTGQETQYF. DNA of the CDR3: TGTGCCAGCAGCCCGACAGGGCAAGAGACCCAGTACTTC.